This TCR beta chain was identified in a study of identical twins. Template switching introduced a universal primer site, and the cDNA bore unique molecular identifiers. A single record per CDR3 protein comes from TCRdb applying MiXCR to the 5' RACE reads. The repertoire holds hundreds of thousands of distinct CDR3 sequences, with approximately 6.1% as singletons. Trimming cost V 0 bases and J 10 bases, with 16 bases left between them. CDR3 length: 14 residues. Germline V gene sequence: CDR1 MNHEY, CDR2 SVGAGI. Points on this clonotype: What it binds is not known.

Points from the study as a whole: Abundant cord blood beta clonotypes carried fewer insertions; memory repertoires showed none. Researchers caution that invariant MAIT and iNKT cells could partly confound zero-insertion analyses.

Sequences were obtained from naive T cells sorted from blood. This rearrangement joins TRBV6-5 to TRBJ2-7; a weak D match, TRBD1 (6 bases). The TCR comes from a man between 18 and 29 years old in good health. As DNA, the CDR3 is TGTGCCAGCAGTTACTCGAGTTTGGCAGGGGAACAGTACGTC. It translates to CASSYSSLAGEQYV.